Described below is a single T cell receptor beta chain sequence and its context. This clonotype showed up just a few times. The antigen it recognizes is unknown. Base qualities are not recorded, but no much larger clone differs from it by a single base. Trimming at the junction amounts to 2 bases on V and 1 base on J, and the germline ends lie 12 bases apart. Counted from cysteine to phenylalanine, this CDR3 has 15 amino acids. Left in the record is the CDR3 DNA by itself, 45 bases read in frame from the first base. As encoded in the germline V gene, CDR1 is SGHDT while CDR2 is YYEEEE. This record belongs to a study of T cells after yellow fever vaccination (dated by TCRdb to the late 2010s). Regarding the study in general: Libraries from fractions with low cell numbers were prepared with the SMART-Seq v4 Ultra Low Input RNA kit. Two healthy male donors, one aged 18 to 29 and one aged 30 to 40 years, were included in the cohort. To track T-cell clones before and after primary and booster YFV17D yellow fever vaccination, bulk TCR alpha and beta repertoires were sequenced longitudinally. Bulk PBMC replicates and cell subsets were isolated from blood drawn at multiple timepoints before and after both primary and secondary immunization.

Sequencing took place on an Illumina NovaSeq 6000. TCR cDNA was made using 5'RACE template switching, a step that added a universal primer site and unique molecular identifiers. Priming of cDNA synthesis was performed from both the TCR alpha and TCR beta constant segments. Two PCR steps were used to amplify libraries, with sample barcodes and sequencing adapters being added in the second step. Sequencing of the libraries was done on either Illumina HiSeq 2500 (2x100 bp) or NovaSeq (2x150 bp). The study's processing was this. Demultiplexing of reads and collapsing into UMI consensus sequences were performed with MIGEC, and V(D)J alignment was carried out with MiXCR. Using edgeR on replicate PBMC samples, clonotypes were called vaccine-responding if FDR was below 0.01 and the log2 fold change was above 5 up to day 15. Each bulk clonotype received a CD4 or CD8 identity based on whether the sequenced CD4 or CD8 repertoire contained that clonotype at higher abundance. TCRdb's own reprocessing of the public reads used fastp at Q25 and MiXCR and kept productive beta chains. Rows are unified per CDR3 protein, each entry keeping the most common DNA and genes. Here the V and J calls rest on TCRdb's processing, not on the authors' analysis. The sample table holds some 240,000 distinct CDR3 sequences, of which around 4.9% were seen once. Around 3.5% of the sample comes from the top ten.

Here is what the overall study found, with its caveats: Because the study included only a couple of donors, the extent to which the findings can be generalized is limited. A small fraction of clonotypes appeared in both the CD4 and CD8 compartments, likely as a result of convergent recombination. After the booster, most clones that had expanded after primary vaccination were detected again (around 96% of CD4 and over 75% of CD8), suggesting broad maintenance of memory. The secondary T-cell response was found to be weaker but faster than the primary response, with a peak reached on day 5 rather than on day 15. Computational filtering was needed because FACS-sorted repertoires could contain abundant contaminating clonotypes from the bulk population.

The treatment or condition label on this specimen signifies: live attenuated yellow fever vaccine strain. A standard Ficoll-Paque protocol was used to isolate PBMCs from peripheral blood. Dynabeads CD4 and CD8 positive selection kits were used to isolate the CD4 and CD8 T-cell fractions. TriZol was used to extract RNA from bulk PBMCs, from CD4 and CD8 fractions, and from dextramer-positive and dextramer-negative fractions. Specimen: CD4+ T cells sorted from PBMCs, collected on the day of the yellow fever booster vaccination. The source is a man aged 18 to 30 who received the YFV17D yellow fever vaccine. The chain uses TRBV5-6 and TRBJ1-1, with the D gene too uncertain to name. DNA sequence: TGTGCCAGCAGCTTCCCTCAGCGGGGGAACACTGAAGCTTTCTTT. This translates into CASSFPQRGNTEAFF.